Listed below are T cell receptor beta chains from one sample, sequenced in a study of blood T cell repertoires in COVID-19. The table came from immunoSEQ multiplex PCR; TCRdb's copy has only in-frame clones and leaves some out. The data contain roughly 700,000 clones, 75% to 90% of them singletons. The sequencing input was peripheral blood. These receptors originate from a woman between 18 and 30 years old with acute or convalescent COVID-19. Each CDR3 is given with its conserved first and last residue. The D gene is left open where the match is weak. Some rows have no size entry. The others give once, few or many, or a class for an expanded clone.

TRBJ2-7 | TRBV13 | TRBD1 | - | CASRLRDRPTEQYF | TGTGCCAGCAGACTCCGGGACAGGCCTACCGAGCAGTACTTC
TRBJ2-1 | TRBV28 | TRBD1 | - | CASILYSGTGMYEQFF | TGTGCCAGCATTCTATACTCCGGGACAGGGATGTATGAGCAGTTCTTC
TRBJ1-1 | TRBV4-1 | - | - | CASSYYDGQYEEAFF | TGCGCCAGCAGCTACTACGATGGACAGTACGAAGAAGCTTTCTTT
TRBJ1-1 | TRBV27 | - | - | CASSPRLVGTEAFF | TGTGCCAGCAGTCCCCGTCTAGTAGGCACTGAAGCTTTCTTT
TRBJ2-2 | TRBV6-4 | - | - | CASSDETLGELFF | TGTGCCAGCAGTGACGAAACTCTCGGGGAGCTGTTTTTT
TRBJ1-2 | TRBV7-2 | - | once | CATGARASGYTF | TGTGCCACAGGGGCCAGGGCTTCTGGCTACACCTTC
TRBJ1-2 | TRBV19 | - | - | CASIDRGSFGYTF | TGTGCCAGTATTGACCGGGGTTCCTTTGGCTACACCTTC
TRBJ2-1 | TRBV3-1/TRBV3-2 | - | once | CASSQERVETGADNEQFF | TGTGCCAGCAGCCAAGAAAGGGTCGAGACAGGCGCCGACAATGAGCAGTTCTTC
TRBJ1-4 | TRBV6-2/TRBV6-3 | - | - | CASSYSRSVNEKLFF | TGTGCCAGCAGTTACTCCCGTTCAGTTAATGAAAAACTGTTTTTT
TRBJ1-3 | TRBV6-5 | - | - | CASCRGSGNTIYF | TGTGCCAGCTGCAGGGGTTCTGGAAACACCATATATTTT
TRBJ1-2 | TRBV30 | TRBD1 | - | CAWSVQTGGIYGYTF | TGTGCCTGGAGTGTACAGACAGGGGGCATCTATGGCTACACCTTC
TRBJ2-3 | TRBV10-1 | - | once | CASSGAGPTDTQYF | TGCGCCAGCAGTGGGGCGGGCCCCACAGATACGCAGTATTTT
TRBJ2-7 | TRBV27 | - | - | CASIDRGGPFYEQYF | TGTGCCAGCATCGATAGGGGGGGTCCCTTCTACGAGCAGTACTTC